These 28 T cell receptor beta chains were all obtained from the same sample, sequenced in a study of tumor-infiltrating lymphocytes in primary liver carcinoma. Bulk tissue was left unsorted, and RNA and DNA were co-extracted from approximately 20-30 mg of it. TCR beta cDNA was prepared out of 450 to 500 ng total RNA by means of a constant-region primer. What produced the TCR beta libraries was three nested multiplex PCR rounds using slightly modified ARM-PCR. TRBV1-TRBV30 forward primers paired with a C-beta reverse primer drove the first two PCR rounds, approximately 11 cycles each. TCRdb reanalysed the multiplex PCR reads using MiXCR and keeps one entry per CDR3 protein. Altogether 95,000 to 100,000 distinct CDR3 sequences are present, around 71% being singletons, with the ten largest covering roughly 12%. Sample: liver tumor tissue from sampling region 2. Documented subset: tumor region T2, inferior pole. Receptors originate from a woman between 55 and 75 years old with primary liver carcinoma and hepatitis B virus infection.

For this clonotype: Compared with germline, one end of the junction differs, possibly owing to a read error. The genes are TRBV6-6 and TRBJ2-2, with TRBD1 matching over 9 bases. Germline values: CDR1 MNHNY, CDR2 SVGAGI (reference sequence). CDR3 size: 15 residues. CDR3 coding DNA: TGTGCCGGCAGTTACAGGGGGCCGAACACCTGGGAGCTGTTTTTT. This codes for CAGSYRGPNTWELFF.

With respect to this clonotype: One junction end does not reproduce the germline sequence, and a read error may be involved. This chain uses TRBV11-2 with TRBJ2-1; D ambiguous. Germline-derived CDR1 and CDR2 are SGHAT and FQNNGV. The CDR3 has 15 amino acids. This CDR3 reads CASSLDGSSYNVQFF. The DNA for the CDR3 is TGTGCCAGTAGTTTAGATGGTAGCTCCTACAATGTGCAGTTCTTC. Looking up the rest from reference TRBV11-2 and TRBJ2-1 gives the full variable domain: EAGVAQSPRYKIIEKRQSVAFWCNPISGHATLYWYQQILGQGPKLLIQFQNNGVVDDSQLPKDRFSAERLKGVDSTLKIQPAKLEDSAVYLCASSLDGSSYNVQFFGPGTRLTVL.

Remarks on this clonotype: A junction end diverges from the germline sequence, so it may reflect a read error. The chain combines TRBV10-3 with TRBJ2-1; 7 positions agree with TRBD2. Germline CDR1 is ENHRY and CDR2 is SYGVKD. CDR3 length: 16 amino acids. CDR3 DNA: TGTGCCATCAGTGGGGATAGCGGGCTCTCCTACAATCAGCAGTTCTTC. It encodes CAISGDSGLSYNQQFF.

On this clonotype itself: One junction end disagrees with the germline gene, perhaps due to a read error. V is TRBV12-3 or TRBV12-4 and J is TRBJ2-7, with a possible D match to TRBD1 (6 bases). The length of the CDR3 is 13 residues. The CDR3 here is CASSPQGFYEQHF. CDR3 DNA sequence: TGTGCCAGCAGCCCACAGGGTTTTTACGAGCAGCATTTC.

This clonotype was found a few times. Written as DNA, the CDR3 is TGTGCCTGGAGGGGCGGACAGGGAATAGAGTACAATGAGCAGTTCTTC. As protein: CAWRGGQGIEYNEQFF. This chain uses TRBV30 with TRBJ2-1, with 8 bases aligning to TRBD1. Germline V gene data show CDR1 as GTSNPN and CDR2 as SVGIG (reference sequence). With 3 bases clipped from V and 4 bases from J, the junction kept 11 bases outside the gene matches. CDR3 length: 16 residues.

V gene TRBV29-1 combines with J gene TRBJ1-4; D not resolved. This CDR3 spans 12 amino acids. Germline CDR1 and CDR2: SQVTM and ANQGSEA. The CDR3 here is CIVQGLNEKLFF. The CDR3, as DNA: TGCATCGTCCAAGGGCTAAATGAAAAACTGTTTTTT. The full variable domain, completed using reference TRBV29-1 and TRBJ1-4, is SAVISQKPSRDICQRGTSLTIQCQVDSQVTMMFWYRQQPGQSLTLIATANQGSEATYESGFVIDKFPISRPNLTFSTLTVSNMSPEDSSIYLCIVQGLNEKLFFGSGTQLSVL.

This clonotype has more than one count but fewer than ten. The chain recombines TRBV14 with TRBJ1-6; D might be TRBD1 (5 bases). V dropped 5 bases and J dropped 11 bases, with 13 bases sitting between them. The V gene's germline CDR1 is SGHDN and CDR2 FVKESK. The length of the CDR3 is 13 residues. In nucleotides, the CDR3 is TGTGCCAGCAGCTTGACCCAAGGGGCACCCCTCCACTTT. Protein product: CASSLTQGAPLHF.

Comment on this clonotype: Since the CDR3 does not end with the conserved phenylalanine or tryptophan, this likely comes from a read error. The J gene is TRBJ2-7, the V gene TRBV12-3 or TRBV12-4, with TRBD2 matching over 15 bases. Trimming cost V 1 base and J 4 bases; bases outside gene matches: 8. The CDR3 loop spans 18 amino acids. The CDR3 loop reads CASSLGRTSGRVSYEQYL. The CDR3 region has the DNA TGTGCCAGCAGTTTAGGAAGGACTAGCGGGAGGGTATCATACGAGCAGTACTTA.

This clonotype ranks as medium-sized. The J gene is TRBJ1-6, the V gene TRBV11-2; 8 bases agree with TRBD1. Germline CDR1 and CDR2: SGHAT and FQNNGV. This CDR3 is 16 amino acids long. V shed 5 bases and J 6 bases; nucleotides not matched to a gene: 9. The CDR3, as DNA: TGTGCCAGCAGCCCATGGACAGGGTCGGGTAATTCACCCCTCCACTTT. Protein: CASSPWTGSGNSPLHF.

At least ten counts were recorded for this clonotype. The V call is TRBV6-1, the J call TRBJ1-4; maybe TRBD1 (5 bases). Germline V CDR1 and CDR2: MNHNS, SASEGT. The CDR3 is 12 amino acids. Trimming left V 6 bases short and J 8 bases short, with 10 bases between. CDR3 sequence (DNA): TGTGCCAGCAGCCGGGACGAAGAAAAACTGTTTTTT. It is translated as CASSRDEEKLFF.

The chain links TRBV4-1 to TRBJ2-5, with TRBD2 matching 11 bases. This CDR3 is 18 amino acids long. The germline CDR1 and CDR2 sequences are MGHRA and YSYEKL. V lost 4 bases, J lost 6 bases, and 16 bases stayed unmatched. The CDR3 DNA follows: TGCGCCAGCAGCCGACTAGCGGGAAACGGCCGCCCGCAGCAGACCCAGTACTTC. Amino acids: CASSRLAGNGRPQQTQYF.

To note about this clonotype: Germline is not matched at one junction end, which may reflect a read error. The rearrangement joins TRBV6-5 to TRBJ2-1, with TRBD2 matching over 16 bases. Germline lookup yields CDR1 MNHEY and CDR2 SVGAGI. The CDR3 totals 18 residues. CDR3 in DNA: TGTGCCGGCAGTTACTTGGGACTAGCGGGAGGGAAATACAATGAGCAATTCTTC. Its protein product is CAGSYLGLAGGKYNEQFF.

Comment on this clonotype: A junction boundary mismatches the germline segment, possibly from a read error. The CDR3 spells CVSSRVGCNQPQHF. The DNA of the CDR3 is TGTGTCAGCAGTCGCGTCGGTTGCAATCAGCCCCAGCATTTT. The V call is TRBV11-2, the J call TRBJ1-5; D is ambiguous. In germline, CDR1 is SGHAT, CDR2 FQNNGV. This CDR3 has 14 amino acids.

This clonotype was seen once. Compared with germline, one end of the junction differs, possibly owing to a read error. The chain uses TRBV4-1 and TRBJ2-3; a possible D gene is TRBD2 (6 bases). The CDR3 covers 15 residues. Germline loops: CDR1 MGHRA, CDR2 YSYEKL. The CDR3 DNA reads TGCGCAAGCAGCCAAGATGGTACTAGCACAGTTACGCAGTATTTT. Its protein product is CASSQDGTSTVTQYF.

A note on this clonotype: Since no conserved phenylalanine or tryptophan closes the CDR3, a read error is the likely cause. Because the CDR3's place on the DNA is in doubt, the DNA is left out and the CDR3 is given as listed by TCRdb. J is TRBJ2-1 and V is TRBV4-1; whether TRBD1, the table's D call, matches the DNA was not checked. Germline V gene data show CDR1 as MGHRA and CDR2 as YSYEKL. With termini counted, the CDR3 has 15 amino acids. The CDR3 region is CASSQADRGRNEQFL.

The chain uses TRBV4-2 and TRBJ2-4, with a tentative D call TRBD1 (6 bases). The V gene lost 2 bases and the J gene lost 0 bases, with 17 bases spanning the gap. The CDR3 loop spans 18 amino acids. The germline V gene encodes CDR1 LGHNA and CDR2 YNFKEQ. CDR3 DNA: TGTGCCAGCAGCCAATCCAGCACAACAGGGTCAGCCAAAAACATTCAGTACTTC. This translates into CASSQSSTTGSAKNIQYF.

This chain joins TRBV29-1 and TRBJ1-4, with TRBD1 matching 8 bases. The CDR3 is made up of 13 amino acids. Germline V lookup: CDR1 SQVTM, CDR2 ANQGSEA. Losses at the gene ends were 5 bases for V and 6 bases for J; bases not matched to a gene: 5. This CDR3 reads CSVRPDRDEKLFF. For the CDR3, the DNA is TGCAGCGTTCGGCCGGACAGGGATGAAAAACTGTTTTTT.

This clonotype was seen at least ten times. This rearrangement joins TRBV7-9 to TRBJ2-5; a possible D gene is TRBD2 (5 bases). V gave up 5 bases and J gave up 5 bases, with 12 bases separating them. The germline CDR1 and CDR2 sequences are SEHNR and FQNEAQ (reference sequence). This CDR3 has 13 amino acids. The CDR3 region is CASSPRESETQYF. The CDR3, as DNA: TGTGCCAGCAGCCCAAGGGAGAGCGAGACCCAGTACTTC.

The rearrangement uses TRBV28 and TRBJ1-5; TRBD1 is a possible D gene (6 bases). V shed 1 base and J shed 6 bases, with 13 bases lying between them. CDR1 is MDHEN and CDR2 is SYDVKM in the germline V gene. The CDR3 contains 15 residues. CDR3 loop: CASSLSTAGAQPQHF. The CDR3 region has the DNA TGTGCCAGCAGTTTATCGACCGCAGGGGCTCAGCCCCAGCATTTT.

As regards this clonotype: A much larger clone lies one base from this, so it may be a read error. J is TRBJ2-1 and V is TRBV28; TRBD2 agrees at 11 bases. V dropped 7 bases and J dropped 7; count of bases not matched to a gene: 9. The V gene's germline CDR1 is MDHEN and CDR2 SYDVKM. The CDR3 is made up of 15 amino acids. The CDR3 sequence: CASTSLAGDSNEQFF. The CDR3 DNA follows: TGTGCCAGCACCTCACTAGCGGGAGATTCTAATGAGCAGTTCTTC.

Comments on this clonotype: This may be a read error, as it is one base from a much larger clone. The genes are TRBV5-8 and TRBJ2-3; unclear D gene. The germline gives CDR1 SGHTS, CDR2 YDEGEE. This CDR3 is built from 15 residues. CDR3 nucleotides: TGTGCCAGCAGCTTGGGGACCCATTCCACAGATGCGCAGTATTTT. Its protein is CASSLGTHSTDAQYF.

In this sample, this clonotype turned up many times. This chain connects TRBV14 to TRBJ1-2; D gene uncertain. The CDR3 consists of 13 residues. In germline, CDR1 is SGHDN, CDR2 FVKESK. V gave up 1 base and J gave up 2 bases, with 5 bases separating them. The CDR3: CASSQGPNYGYTF. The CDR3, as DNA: TGTGCCAGCAGCCAAGGACCGAACTATGGCTACACCTTC.

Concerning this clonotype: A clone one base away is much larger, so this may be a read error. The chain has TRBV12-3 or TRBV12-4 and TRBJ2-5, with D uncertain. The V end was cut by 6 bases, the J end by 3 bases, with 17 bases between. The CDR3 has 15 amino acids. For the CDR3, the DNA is TGTGCCAGCAGCCGAGTAGCACACGCGAAAGAGACCCAGTACTTC. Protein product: CASSRVAHAKETQYF.

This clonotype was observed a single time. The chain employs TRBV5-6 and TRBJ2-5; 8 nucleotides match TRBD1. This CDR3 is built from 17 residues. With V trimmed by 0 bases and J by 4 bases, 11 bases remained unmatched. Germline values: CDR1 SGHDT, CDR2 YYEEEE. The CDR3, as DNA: TGTGCCAGCAGCTTGGGGCAGGGGGCCCGTAACCTAGAGACCCAGTACTTC. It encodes CASSLGQGARNLETQYF.

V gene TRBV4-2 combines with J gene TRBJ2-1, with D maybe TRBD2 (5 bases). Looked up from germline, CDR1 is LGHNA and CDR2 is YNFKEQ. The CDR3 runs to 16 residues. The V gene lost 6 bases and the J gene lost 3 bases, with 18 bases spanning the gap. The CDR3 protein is CASRPGDGGGYNEQFF. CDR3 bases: TGTGCCAGCAGGCCCGGAGATGGCGGAGGCTACAATGAGCAGTTCTTC.

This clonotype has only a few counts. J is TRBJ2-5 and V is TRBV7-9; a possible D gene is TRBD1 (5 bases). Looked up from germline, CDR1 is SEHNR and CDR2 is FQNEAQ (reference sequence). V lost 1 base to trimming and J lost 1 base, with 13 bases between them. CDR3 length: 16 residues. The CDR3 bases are TGTGCCAGCAGCTTAGAGGCAGGGCCGGGCCAAGAGACCCAGTACTTC. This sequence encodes CASSLEAGPGQETQYF.

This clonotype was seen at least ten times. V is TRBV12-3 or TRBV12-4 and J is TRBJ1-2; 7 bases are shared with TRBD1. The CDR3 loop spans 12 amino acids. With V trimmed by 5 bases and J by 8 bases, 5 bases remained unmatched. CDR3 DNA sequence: TGTGCCAGCAGTCCGACAGGGAGAGGCTACACCTTC. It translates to CASSPTGRGYTF.

The CDR3 nucleotides read TGTGCCAGCAGTAAAGGGACCAAAAATTATAGCAATCAGCCCCAGCATTTT. Translated: CASSKGTKNYSNQPQHF. This chain uses TRBV6-6 with TRBJ1-5; possible D gene TRBD1, 5 bases. Germline V CDR1 and CDR2: MNHNY, SVGAGI (reference sequence). Trimming shortened V by 5 bases and J by 0 bases, and 17 bases separated the two germline ends. This CDR3 has 17 residues.